The 20 T cell receptor beta chains presented below share a single source sample, sequenced in a study of cytomegalovirus exposure and HLA in healthy donors. A multiplex PCR was run with 60 Vbeta primers and 13 Jbeta primers. Method: immunoSEQ multiplex PCR; TCRdb's copy keeps in-frame clones and lacks some. The sample consists of around 81,000 clones, roughly 64% of them appearing once. The sample comprised PBMCs. These receptors originate from a man younger than 45 in good health and CMV-seropositive.

This clone was found once. V gene TRBV5-1 combines with J gene TRBJ2-3, with a weak D call TRBD2 (6 bases). Trimming left V 0 bases short and J 4 bases short, with 12 bases between. CDR3 length: 15 residues. The germline V gene has CDR1 SGHRS and CDR2 YFSETQ. CDR3: CASSLGTTEADTQYF. The CDR3 region has the DNA TGCGCCAGCAGCTTGGGGACTACCGAGGCAGATACGCAGTATTTT.

The chain uses TRBV9 and TRBJ2-7; 9 bases align to TRBD1. From germline, CDR1 is SGDLS and CDR2 YYNGEE. The V and J ends lost 3 bases and 2 bases, in that order; junction bases with no gene match: 3. The CDR3 extends over 14 amino acids. Here the CDR3 DNA reads TGTGCCAGCAGCGCGGGGACAGGGACCTACGAGCAGTACTTC. Protein product: CASSAGTGTYEQYF.

V usage is TRBV11-2 and J usage is TRBJ1-1; 8 nucleotides align to TRBD1. The germline gives CDR1 SGHAT, CDR2 FQNNGV. V shed 6 bases, J shed 5 bases, and the junction held 5 bases outside the gene matches. The CDR3 is 13 residues long. DNA of the CDR3: TGTGCCAGCAGGTTAAGACAGGGGACTGAAGCTTTCTTT. Encoded protein: CASRLRQGTEAFF.

The V call is TRBV30, the J call TRBJ1-5, with D perhaps TRBD1 (5 bases). Germline V gives CDR1 GTSNPN, CDR2 SVGIG (reference sequence). The CDR3 runs 13 residues. The ends were cut back, 0 bases at V and 6 bases at J, with 9 bases in the middle. CDR3: CAWSVKGAQPQHF. The CDR3 DNA follows: TGTGCCTGGAGTGTAAAAGGGGCTCAGCCCCAGCATTTT.

The chain has TRBV5-1 and TRBJ2-5, with 8 bases that match TRBD2. The junction had 6 bases not matched to a gene; V was cut back by 4 bases and J by 4 bases. The CDR3 covers 14 residues. Germline CDR1 is SGHRS and CDR2 is YFSETQ. CDR3 in amino acids: CASSRAGGPETQYF. CDR3 coding DNA: TGCGCCAGCAGCAGGGCGGGGGGCCCAGAGACCCAGTACTTC.

This clone was detected a few times. The chain uses TRBV5-1 and TRBJ2-3; 7 bases are shared with TRBD1. Trimming cost V 4 bases and J 5 bases; bases outside gene matches: 13. Germline-derived CDR1 and CDR2 are SGHRS and YFSETQ. This CDR3 spans 16 amino acids. The chain's CDR3 is CASSQSDRAPGDTQYF. The CDR3 DNA is TGCGCCAGCAGCCAATCTGACAGGGCCCCAGGAGATACGCAGTATTTT.

V is TRBV5-1 and J is TRBJ1-1, with D uncertain. The V end lost 3 bases, the J end lost 5 bases, and 14 bases lay between the germline ends. The CDR3 runs 14 residues. Germline CDR1 and CDR2: SGHRS and YFSETQ. The CDR3 reads CASSSGRGVTEAFF. CDR3 nucleotides: TGCGCCAGCAGCTCCGGACGGGGTGTAACTGAAGCTTTCTTT.

Comment on this clone: At one of its ends the junction is not consistent with the germline gene, which may arise from a read error. The V call is TRBV5-3, the J call TRBJ2-4; D is unresolved. TRBV5-3 is an ORF for which the function is uncertain. This CDR3 has 13 residues. CDR3 sequence reads: CAGRELAKNIQYF. In nucleotides, the CDR3 is TGTGCCGGAAGAGAACTAGCCAAAAACATTCAGTACTTC.

The genes are TRBV6-5 and TRBJ2-7; possible D gene TRBD1, 6 bases. The CDR3 is made up of 15 amino acids. CDR1 is MNHEY, CDR2 SVGAGI, per germline. The germline V and J ends were trimmed by 2 bases and 2 bases, with 13 bases remaining between them. The CDR3 spells CASSYRQGTTYEQYF. For the CDR3, the DNA is TGTGCCAGCAGTTACCGGCAGGGGACGACCTACGAGCAGTACTTC.

The V and J genes are TRBV4-1 and TRBJ2-1, with 9 bases aligning to TRBD2. Trimming cost V 1 base and J 5 bases; bases outside gene matches: 3. The germline CDR1 and CDR2 sequences are MGHRA and YSYEKL. The CDR3 has 15 amino acids. The CDR3 DNA sequence: TGCGCCAGCAGCCAAGGAGCGGGGGGACACAATGAGCAGTTCTTC. Translated, it gives CASSQGAGGHNEQFF.

The chain joins TRBV19 to TRBJ1-5; 7 bases line up with TRBD1. The germline CDR1 and CDR2 sequences are LNHDA and SQIVND (reference sequence). After removal of 8 bases from V and 6 bases from J, the junction contained 13 bases not matched to a gene. This CDR3 region has 15 residues. CDR3 sequence reads: CASRPSTGYGQPQHF. CDR3 sequence (DNA): TGTGCCAGTCGGCCCTCGACAGGGTACGGTCAGCCCCAGCATTTT. The whole variable domain, remainder taken from reference TRBV19 and TRBJ1-5, is DGGITQSPKYLFRKEGQNVTLSCEQNLNHDAMYWYRQDPGQGLRLIYYSQIVNDFQKGDIAEGYSVSREKKESFPLTVTSAQKNPTAFYLCASRPSTGYGQPQHFGDGTRLSIL.

This clone has just a few counts. V is TRBV4-1 and J is TRBJ2-7; 11 positions agree with TRBD1. Germline V gene sequence: CDR1 MGHRA, CDR2 YSYEKL. Losses at the gene ends were 3 bases for V and 5 bases for J; bases not matched to a gene: 6. This CDR3 has 15 residues. DNA for the CDR3: TGCGCCAGCAGCCACCATGGACAGGGGGCGGACGAGCAGTACTTC. Its protein product is CASSHHGQGADEQYF.

For this clone: This specimen includes other DNA sequences encoding the same CDR3. V and J are TRBV11-2 and TRBJ2-1; 8 nucleotides agree with TRBD2. Trimming cost V 2 bases and J 4 bases; bases outside gene matches: 7. CDR1 is SGHAT and CDR2 is FQNNGV in the germline V gene. The CDR3 totals 16 residues. Here the CDR3 DNA reads TGTGCCAGCAGCTTAACCCCGGCTAGCGGGTACAATGAGCAGTTCTTC. It translates to CASSLTPASGYNEQFF.

J is TRBJ2-2 and V is TRBV23-1; D is possibly TRBD1 (5 bases). Being an ORF, TRBV23-1 has a function that is uncertain. The CDR3 covers 18 residues. The ends were cut back, 2 bases at V and 4 bases at J, with 20 bases in the middle. The CDR3 nucleotides are TGCGCCAGCAGTCAACCCGCAGGGAACGCCTCCCTCACCGGGGAGCTGTTTTTT. Translation: CASSQPAGNASLTGELFF.

The V call is TRBV7-6, the J call TRBJ2-5; 9 positions agree with TRBD1. Germline loops: CDR1 SGHVS, CDR2 FNYEAQ. The length of the CDR3 is 14 residues. The J segment lost 5 bases and the V segment lost 3 bases, leaving 4 bases of the junction unmatched. Here the CDR3 DNA reads TGTGCCAGCAGCTTCGGACAGGGGTGGGAGACCCAGTACTTC. This translates into CASSFGQGWETQYF.

This chain uses TRBV13 with TRBJ2-1, with D perhaps matching TRBD1 (5 bases). Germline values: CDR1 PRHDT, CDR2 FYEKMQ (reference sequence). Trimming stripped 4 bases from V and 5 bases from J, with 15 bases between. The CDR3 loop spans 15 amino acids. CDR3 sequence: CASSSSGLGDNEQFF. CDR3 bases: TGTGCCAGCAGCTCATCAGGGTTAGGCGACAATGAGCAGTTCTTC.

The rearrangement links TRBV27 to TRBJ2-1; D is perhaps TRBD2 (6 bases). Germline loops: CDR1 MNHEY, CDR2 SMNVEV (reference sequence). V dropped 3 bases and J dropped 6 bases, with 6 bases sitting between them. The CDR3 runs 12 residues. The CDR3 nucleotides read TGTGCCAGCAGTTTGGGGGGCAATGAGCAGTTCTTC. Protein product: CASSLGGNEQFF.

Only a few counts were recorded for this clone. The genes are TRBV2 and TRBJ2-5; D may be TRBD1 (7 bases). Germline V gives CDR1 SNHLY, CDR2 FYNNEI. V was trimmed by 6 bases and J by 3 bases, leaving 17 bases between them. CDR3 length equals 15 residues. In DNA form, the CDR3 reads TGTGCCAGCAGGGGGGGACAGACAGCCAAAGAGACCCAGTACTTC. This codes for CASRGGQTAKETQYF.

This clone turned up a few times. CDR3 nucleotide sequence: TGTGCCAGCAGTGCGGCTTTTGGGGGGCAGCCCCAGCATTTT. Amino acid sequence: CASSAAFGGQPQHF. This chain connects TRBV6-5 to TRBJ1-5; D possibly corresponds to TRBD1 (5 bases). The germline V gene has CDR1 MNHEY and CDR2 SVGAGI. The V end was cut by 5 bases, the J end by 7 bases, with 15 bases between. CDR3 size: 14 residues.

This chain connects TRBV5-4 to TRBJ2-7; 8 bases align to TRBD2. The V segment lost 4 bases and the J segment 5 bases; nucleotides outside the gene matches: 5. The CDR3 is 13 residues long. CDR1 SGHNT and CDR2 YYREEE come from the germline V gene (reference sequence). The CDR3 coding sequence is TGTGCCAGCAGCCCCGGGGGGGGGAACGAGCAGTACTTC. Protein product: CASSPGGGNEQYF.